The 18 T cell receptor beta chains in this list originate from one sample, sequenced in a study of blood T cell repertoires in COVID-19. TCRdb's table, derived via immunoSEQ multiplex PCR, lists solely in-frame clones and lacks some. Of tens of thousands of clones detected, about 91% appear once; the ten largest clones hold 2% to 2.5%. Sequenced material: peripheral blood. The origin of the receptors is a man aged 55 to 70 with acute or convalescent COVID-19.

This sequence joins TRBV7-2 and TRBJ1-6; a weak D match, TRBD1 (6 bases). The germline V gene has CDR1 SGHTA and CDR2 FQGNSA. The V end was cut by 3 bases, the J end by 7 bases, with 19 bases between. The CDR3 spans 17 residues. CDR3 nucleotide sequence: TGTGCCAGCAGCTTGCGACAGGCGTCTAGGGGGAATTCACCCCTCCACTTT. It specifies CASSLRQASRGNSPLHF.

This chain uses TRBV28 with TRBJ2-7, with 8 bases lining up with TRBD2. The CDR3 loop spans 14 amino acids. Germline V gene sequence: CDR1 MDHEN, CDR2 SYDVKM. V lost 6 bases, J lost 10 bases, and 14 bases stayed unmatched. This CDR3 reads CASRLSGTFGEQYF. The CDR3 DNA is TGTGCCAGCAGACTTAGCGGGACATTTGGAGAACAGTACTTC.

CDR3 bases: TGCGCCAGCAGCTTGAGACAGGTCCGCGGGGCCAACGTCCTGACTTTC. As protein: CASSLRQVRGANVLTF. The chain recombines TRBV5-1 with TRBJ2-6; tentatively, D is TRBD1 (6 bases). CDR1 is SGHRS, CDR2 YFSETQ, per germline. The CDR3 runs to 16 residues. V shed 1 base and J shed 4 bases, with 12 bases lying between them.

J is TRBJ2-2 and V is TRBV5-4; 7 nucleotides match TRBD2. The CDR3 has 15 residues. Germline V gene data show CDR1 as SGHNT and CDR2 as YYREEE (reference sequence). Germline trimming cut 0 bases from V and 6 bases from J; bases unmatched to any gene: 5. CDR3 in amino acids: CASSLGSGRPGELFF. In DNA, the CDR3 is TGTGCCAGCAGCTTGGGTAGCGGGCGGCCCGGGGAGCTGTTTTTT.

CDR3 in amino acids: CAIRGTTPNTEAFF. In nucleotides, the CDR3 is TGTGCCATCAGGGGGACTACGCCGAACACTGAAGCTTTCTTT. This rearrangement joins TRBV10-3 to TRBJ1-1, with a weak D call TRBD1 (5 bases). Germline V lookup: CDR1 ENHRY, CDR2 SYGVKD. This CDR3 comprises 14 residues. V lost 6 bases, J lost 1 base, and 12 bases lay in between.

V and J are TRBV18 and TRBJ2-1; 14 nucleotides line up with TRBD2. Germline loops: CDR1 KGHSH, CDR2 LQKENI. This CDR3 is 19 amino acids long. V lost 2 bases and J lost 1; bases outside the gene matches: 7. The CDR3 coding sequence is TGTGCCAGCTCACCAGATGGACTAGCGGGAGGTTGGTCCTACAATGAGCAGTTCTTC. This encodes CASSPDGLAGGWSYNEQFF.

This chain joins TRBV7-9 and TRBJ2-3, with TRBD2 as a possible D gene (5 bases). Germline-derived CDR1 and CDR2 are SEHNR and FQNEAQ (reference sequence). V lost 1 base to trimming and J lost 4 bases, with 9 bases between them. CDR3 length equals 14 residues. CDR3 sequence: CASSLVGAADTQYF. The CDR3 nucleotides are TGTGCCAGCAGCTTAGTGGGAGCAGCAGATACGCAGTATTTT.

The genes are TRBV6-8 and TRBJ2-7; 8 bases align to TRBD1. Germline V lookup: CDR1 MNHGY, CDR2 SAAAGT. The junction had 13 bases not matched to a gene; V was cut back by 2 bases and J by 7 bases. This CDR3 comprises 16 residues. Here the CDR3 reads CASSYQQGVAKLEQYF. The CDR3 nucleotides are TGTGCCAGCAGTTACCAACAGGGGGTAGCAAAACTAGAGCAGTACTTC.

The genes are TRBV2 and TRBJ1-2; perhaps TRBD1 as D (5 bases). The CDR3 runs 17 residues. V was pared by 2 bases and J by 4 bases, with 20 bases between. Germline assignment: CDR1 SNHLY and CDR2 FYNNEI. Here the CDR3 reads CASSENPGARRPYGYTF. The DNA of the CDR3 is TGTGCCAGCAGTGAAAACCCTGGGGCCCGGCGCCCCTATGGCTACACCTTC.

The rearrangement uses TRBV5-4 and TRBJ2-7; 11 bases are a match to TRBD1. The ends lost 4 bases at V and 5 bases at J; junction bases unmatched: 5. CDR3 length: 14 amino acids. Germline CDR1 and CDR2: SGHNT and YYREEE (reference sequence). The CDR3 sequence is CASSEDRGLDEQYF. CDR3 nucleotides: TGTGCCAGCAGCGAGGACAGGGGGCTGGACGAGCAGTACTTC.

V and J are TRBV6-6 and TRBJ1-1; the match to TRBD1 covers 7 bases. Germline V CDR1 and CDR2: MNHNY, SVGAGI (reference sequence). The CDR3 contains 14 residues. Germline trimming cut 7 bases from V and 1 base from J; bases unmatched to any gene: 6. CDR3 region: CASTKTGRNTEAFF. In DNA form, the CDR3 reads TGTGCCAGCACCAAGACAGGGAGGAACACTGAAGCTTTCTTT.

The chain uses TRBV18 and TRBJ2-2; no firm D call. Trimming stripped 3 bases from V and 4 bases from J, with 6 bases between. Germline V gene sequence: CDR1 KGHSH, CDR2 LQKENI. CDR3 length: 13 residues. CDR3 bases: TGTGCCAGCTCACCCGTTTCCACCGGGGAGCTGTTTTTT. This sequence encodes CASSPVSTGELFF.

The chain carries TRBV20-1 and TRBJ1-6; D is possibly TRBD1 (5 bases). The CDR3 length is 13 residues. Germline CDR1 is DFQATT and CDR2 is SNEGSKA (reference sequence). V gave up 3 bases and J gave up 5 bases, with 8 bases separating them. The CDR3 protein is CSASKQDNSPLHF. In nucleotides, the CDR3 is TGCAGTGCTAGTAAACAGGATAATTCACCCCTCCACTTT.

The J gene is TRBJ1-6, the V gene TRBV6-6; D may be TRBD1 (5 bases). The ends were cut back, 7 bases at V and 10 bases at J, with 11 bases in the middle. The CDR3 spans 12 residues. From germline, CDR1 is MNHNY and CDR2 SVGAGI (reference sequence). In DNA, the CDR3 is TGTGCCAGCAAGGTGGGGGGATCACCCCTCCACTTT. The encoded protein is CASKVGGSPLHF.

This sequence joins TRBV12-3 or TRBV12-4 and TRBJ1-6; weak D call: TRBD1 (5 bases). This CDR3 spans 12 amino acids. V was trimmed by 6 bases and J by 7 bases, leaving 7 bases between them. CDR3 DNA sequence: TGTGCCAGCAGCCGACAGAATTCACCCCTCCACTTT. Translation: CASSRQNSPLHF.

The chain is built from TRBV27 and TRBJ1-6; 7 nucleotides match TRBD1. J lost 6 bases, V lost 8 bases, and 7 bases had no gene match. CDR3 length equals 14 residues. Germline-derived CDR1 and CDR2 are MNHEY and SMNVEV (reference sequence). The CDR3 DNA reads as TGTGCCAGCGCCGGCCGACAGGGTAATTCACCCCTCCACTTT. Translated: CASAGRQGNSPLHF.

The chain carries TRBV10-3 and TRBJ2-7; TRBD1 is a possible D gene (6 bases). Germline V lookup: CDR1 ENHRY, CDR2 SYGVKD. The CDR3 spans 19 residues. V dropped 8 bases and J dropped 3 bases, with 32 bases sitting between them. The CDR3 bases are TGTGCCATCGCGGTAGGGGGTAATGGCAACTCCCTAAACCTCTACGAGCAGTACTTC. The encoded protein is CAIAVGGNGNSLNLYEQYF.

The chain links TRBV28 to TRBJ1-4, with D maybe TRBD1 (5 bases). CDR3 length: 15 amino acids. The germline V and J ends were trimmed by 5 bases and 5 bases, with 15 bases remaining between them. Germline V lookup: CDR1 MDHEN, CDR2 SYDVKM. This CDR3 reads CASSPSGGPNEKLFF. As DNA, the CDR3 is TGTGCCAGCAGTCCCTCGGGGGGTCCGAATGAAAAACTGTTTTTT.